This is a list of T cell receptor beta chains from one sample in a study of blood T cells in healthy people across ages. TCRdb processed the 5' RACE reads anew with MiXCR; each CDR3 protein has one entry. Among 1 million to 1.2 million distinct CDR3 sequences listed, approximately 38% were seen once. The specimen was blood. These receptors originate from a man aged 18 to 29 in good health. Both conserved end residues are part of each CDR3. Fields, in order: clone size, J gene, V gene, CDR3 length, D gene, CDR3 DNA, CDR3 protein. A D gene is named only where the DNA matches it firmly. Clone size is given for some rows only: seen once, a few or many times, or a class if the clone is expanded.

abundance: NA
j_gene: TRBJ2-7
v_gene: TRBV11-1
len: 14
d_gene: NA
CDR3nt: TGTGCCAGCAGCCTTGCGTGGATTGAAGACGAGCAGTACTTC
CDR3aa: CASSLAWIEDEQYF

abundance: NA
j_gene: TRBJ1-6
v_gene: TRBV6-2/TRBV6-3
len: 16
d_gene: NA
CDR3nt: TGTGCCAGCAGTTACTCAAGGTTGGGGCTGAATTCACCCCTCCACTTT
CDR3aa: CASSYSRLGLNSPLHF

abundance: once
j_gene: TRBJ2-1
v_gene: TRBV5-6
len: 15
d_gene: NA
CDR3nt: TGTGCCAGCAGCCCCATGGACTACACGTTCAATGAGCAGTTCTTC
CDR3aa: CASSPMDYTFNEQFF

abundance: NA
j_gene: TRBJ1-5
v_gene: TRBV9
len: 15
d_gene: NA
CDR3nt: TGTGCCAGCAGCGTAGGTTTCTCTAGCAATCAGCCCCAGCATTTT
CDR3aa: CASSVGFSSNQPQHF

abundance: few
j_gene: TRBJ2-5
v_gene: TRBV12-3/TRBV12-4
len: 13
d_gene: NA
CDR3nt: TGTGCCAGCAGCCCGGGACCCAGGGAGACCCAGTACTTC
CDR3aa: CASSPGPRETQYF

abundance: many
j_gene: TRBJ2-1
v_gene: TRBV4-3
len: 18
d_gene: TRBD2
CDR3nt: TGCGCCAGCAGCCAAGAAGGGGCCCCGACTAGCGGGGCAAATGAGCAGTTCTTC
CDR3aa: CASSQEGAPTSGANEQFF

abundance: NA
j_gene: TRBJ2-1
v_gene: TRBV5-5
len: 15
d_gene: NA
CDR3nt: TGTGCCAGCAGCTTGAGCCGGCGGAACTACAATGAGCAGTTCTTC
CDR3aa: CASSLSRRNYNEQFF

abundance: NA
j_gene: TRBJ1-2
v_gene: TRBV20-1
len: 15
d_gene: NA
CDR3nt: TGCAGTGCAACTCCCGGGGGGTATAAAGAATATGGCTACACCTTC
CDR3aa: CSATPGGYKEYGYTF

abundance: NA
j_gene: TRBJ1-1
v_gene: TRBV4-2
len: 14
d_gene: NA
CDR3nt: TGTGCCAGCAGCTCCCTGGGGAGGACCACTGAAGCTTTCTTT
CDR3aa: CASSSLGRTTEAFF

abundance: few
j_gene: TRBJ1-1
v_gene: TRBV30
len: 15
d_gene: NA
CDR3nt: TGTGCCTGGAGTGGCCCCAATTCAGGGAGTACTGAAGCTTTCTTT
CDR3aa: CAWSGPNSGSTEAFF

abundance: NA
j_gene: TRBJ1-6
v_gene: TRBV12-3/TRBV12-4
len: 12
d_gene: NA
CDR3nt: TGTGCCAACAGTTTAGAGCTGGGACTACTCCACTTT
CDR3aa: CANSLELGLLHF

abundance: NA
j_gene: TRBJ2-4
v_gene: TRBV20-1
len: 15
d_gene: TRBD1
CDR3nt: TGCAGTGCGTTCAGGGGGTTACTAGCCAAAAACATTCAGTACTTC
CDR3aa: CSAFRGLLAKNIQYF

abundance: once
j_gene: TRBJ2-1
v_gene: TRBV7-2
len: 16
d_gene: TRBD2
CDR3nt: TGTGCCAGCAGCCTAGGGACTAGGCCAACTCTTGATGAGCAGTTCTTC
CDR3aa: CASSLGTRPTLDEQFF

abundance: few
j_gene: TRBJ2-5
v_gene: TRBV5-1
len: 16
d_gene: TRBD2
CDR3nt: TGCGCCAGCAGCACAGCTAGCGGGGGTTCTCAAGAGACCCAGTACTTC
CDR3aa: CASSTASGGSQETQYF

abundance: NA
j_gene: TRBJ1-6
v_gene: TRBV9
len: 11
d_gene: NA
CDR3nt: TGTGCCAGCAGCGTAGGTGGATCCCTCCACTTT
CDR3aa: CASSVGGSLHF

abundance: NA
j_gene: TRBJ1-1
v_gene: TRBV28
len: 12
d_gene: NA
CDR3nt: TGTGCCAGCAGTTGGGTTGACACTGAAGCTTTCTTT
CDR3aa: CASSWVDTEAFF

abundance: NA
j_gene: TRBJ1-2
v_gene: TRBV7-2
len: 14
d_gene: TRBD1
CDR3nt: TGTGCCAGCAGCCCAGGGGGCGCCCTGGGTGACTACACCTTC
CDR3aa: CASSPGGALGDYTF